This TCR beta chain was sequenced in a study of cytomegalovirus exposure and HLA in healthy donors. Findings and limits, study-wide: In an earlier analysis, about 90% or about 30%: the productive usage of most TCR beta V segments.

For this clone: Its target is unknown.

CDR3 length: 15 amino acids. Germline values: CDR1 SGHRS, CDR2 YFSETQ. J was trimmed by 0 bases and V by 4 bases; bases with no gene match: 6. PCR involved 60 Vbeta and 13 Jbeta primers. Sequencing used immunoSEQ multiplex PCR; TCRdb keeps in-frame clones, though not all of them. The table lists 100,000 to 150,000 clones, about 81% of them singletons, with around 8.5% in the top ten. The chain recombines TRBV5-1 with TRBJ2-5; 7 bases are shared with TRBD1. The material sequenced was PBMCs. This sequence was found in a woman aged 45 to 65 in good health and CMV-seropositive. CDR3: CASSTQGQYQETQYF. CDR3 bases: TGCGCCAGCAGCACCCAGGGACAGTACCAAGAGACCCAGTACTTC. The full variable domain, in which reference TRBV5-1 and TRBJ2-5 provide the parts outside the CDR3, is KAGVTQTPRYLIKTRGQQVTLSCSPISGHRSVSWYQQTPGQGLQFLFEYFSETQRNKGNFPGRFSGRQFSNSRSEMNVSTLELGDSALYLCASSTQGQYQETQYFGPGTRLLVL.